These 20 T cell receptor beta chains came from one sample sequenced in a study of early T cells in non-severe SARS-CoV-2 infection. TCRdb re-called the 5' RACE reads with MiXCR, one entry per CDR3 protein. There are more than 65,000 distinct CDR3 sequences in the sample; 12% to 15% occur only once, and 1.4% lies in the top ten. What was sequenced was whole blood. These receptors were collected from an adult who was a healthcare worker with PCR-confirmed SARS-CoV-2 infection or an uninfected control (not recorded which).

The chain links TRBV5-5 to TRBJ2-7; D gene unclear. V lost 0 bases to trimming and J lost 3 bases, with 13 bases between them. This CDR3 region has 15 residues. The germline V gene encodes CDR1 SGHKS and CDR2 YYEKEE (reference sequence). The CDR3 nucleotides are TGTGCCAGCAGCTTGGCGGACCGCTCTGGCTACGAGCAGTACTTC. The encoded protein is CASSLADRSGYEQYF.

This clonotype was detected a few times. The V and J genes are TRBV20-1 and TRBJ2-1; D is undetermined. The CDR3 sequence is 14 residues long. Trimming shortened V by 3 bases and J by 2 bases, and 11 bases separated the two germline ends. CDR1 DFQATT and CDR2 SNEGSKA come from the germline V gene (reference sequence). CDR3: CSARDVQAYNEQFF. CDR3 nucleotide sequence: TGCAGTGCTAGGGACGTCCAGGCCTACAATGAGCAGTTCTTC.

The sample holds a few counts of this clonotype. This chain joins TRBV6-6 and TRBJ1-5, with D hard to call. Germline V gene data show CDR1 as MNHNY and CDR2 as SVGAGI (reference sequence). The CDR3 consists of 17 residues. Trimming removed 0 bases from V and 0 bases from J, with 12 bases in between. DNA of the CDR3: TGTGCCAGCAGTTACTCGAAGTGGGCACGTAGCAATCAGCCCCAGCATTTT. Translating gives CASSYSKWARSNQPQHF.

The table lists this clonotype with many counts. The chain joins TRBV5-5 to TRBJ2-1; no definite D call. Germline V gives CDR1 SGHKS, CDR2 YYEKEE (reference sequence). The CDR3 contains 15 residues. The V gene lost 3 bases and the J gene lost 8 bases, with 18 bases spanning the gap. CDR3 coding DNA: TGTGCCAGCAGCTGGCGCGACCGTACCATTGATGAGCAGTTCTTC. Translating gives CASSWRDRTIDEQFF.

This clonotype came up many times. The chain links TRBV9 to TRBJ1-6, with unresolved D. Germline V gives CDR1 SGDLS, CDR2 YYNGEE. This CDR3 has 13 residues. V was clipped by 4 bases and J by 9 bases, with 11 bases between them. The CDR3 DNA reads as TGTGCCAGCAGCCCTCATATGGGTTCACCCCTCCACTTT. Protein sequence: CASSPHMGSPLHF.

This clonotype was observed many times. The rearrangement links TRBV11-2 to TRBJ2-4; D unclear. Trimming took off 1 base at V and 2 bases at J, with 6 bases between the two ends. Germline values: CDR1 SGHAT, CDR2 FQNNGV. The CDR3 extends over 14 amino acids. CDR3 loop: CASSLGYSKNIQYF. CDR3 bases: TGTGCCAGCAGCTTAGGCTATTCCAAAAACATTCAGTACTTC.

This chain links TRBV7-2 with TRBJ2-7, with 8 bases identical to TRBD2. V lost 1 base to trimming and J lost 2 bases; unmatched junction nucleotides: 4. The CDR3 covers 15 residues. CDR1 is SGHTA and CDR2 is FQGNSA in the germline V gene. The CDR3 loop reads CASSLVRGGTYEQYF. CDR3 DNA: TGTGCCAGCAGCTTAGTGCGCGGGGGGACCTACGAGCAGTACTTC.

The chain couples TRBV10-3 to TRBJ2-5, with D perhaps matching TRBD1 or TRBD2 (5 bases each). Germline V lookup: CDR1 ENHRY, CDR2 SYGVKD. The CDR3 spans 11 residues. V dropped 4 bases and J dropped 5 bases, with 5 bases sitting between them. The CDR3 protein is CAISGGETQYF. CDR3 coding DNA: TGTGCCATCAGTGGGGGGGAGACCCAGTACTTC.

In this sample, this clonotype turned up a few times. The genes are TRBV7-6 and TRBJ2-1; 9 bases are shared with TRBD2. CDR3 size: 18 residues. The germline V gene encodes CDR1 SGHVS and CDR2 FNYEAQ. With V trimmed by 6 bases and J by 10 bases, 22 bases remained unmatched. For the CDR3, the DNA is TGTGCCAGCAGGCGATTCCCGGCGGGCGGGGGGGCCGTAGAGGAGCAGTTCTTC. It codes for CASRRFPAGGGAVEEQFF.

This clonotype was picked up many times. The rearrangement joins TRBV6-2 or TRBV6-3 to TRBJ2-2; possibly TRBD2 for D (6 bases). Trimming left V 6 bases short and J 6 bases short, with 17 bases between. This CDR3 region has 15 residues. The germline V gene encodes CDR1 MNHEY and CDR2 SVGEGT. The CDR3 nucleotides read TGTGCCAGCAGCCTGGGACTGGCTTCGCCCGGGGAGCTGTTTTTT. Protein: CASSLGLASPGELFF.

The rearrangement uses TRBV7-9 and TRBJ1-1, with TRBD1 identical over 7 bases. In germline, CDR1 is SEHNR, CDR2 FQNEAQ (reference sequence). Trimming removed 4 bases from V and 4 bases from J; junction bases left unmatched: 6. The CDR3 length is 14 residues. The CDR3 region is CASSYYRGGTEAFF. Written as DNA, the CDR3 is TGTGCCAGCAGCTATTACAGGGGAGGCACTGAAGCTTTCTTT.

A single count supports this clonotype. The V and J genes are TRBV20-1 and TRBJ1-1, with D unresolved. Germline assignment: CDR1 DFQATT and CDR2 SNEGSKA (reference sequence). CDR3 length equals 13 residues. The V end lost 2 bases, the J end lost 4 bases, and 11 bases lay between the germline ends. CDR3 sequence (DNA): TGCAGTGCTAGAAGTATCGGGAGCACTGAAGCTTTCTTT. It yields the protein CSARSIGSTEAFF.

In this sample, this clonotype turned up a few times. The chain combines TRBV5-1 with TRBJ2-1, with a possible D match to TRBD1 (6 bases). V lost 0 bases, J lost 4 bases, and 11 bases lay in between. The germline V gene has CDR1 SGHRS and CDR2 YFSETQ. The CDR3 contains 15 residues. CDR3 sequence (DNA): TGCGCCAGCAGCTTGGTTGGGGGACAATACAATGAGCAGTTCTTC. Residues: CASSLVGGQYNEQFF.

This clonotype was recorded at least ten times. The chain couples TRBV7-3 to TRBJ2-3; the match to TRBD1 covers 9 bases. Germline V gives CDR1 SGHTA, CDR2 FQGTGA. CDR3 size: 15 residues. V gave up 5 bases and J gave up 3 bases; unmatched junction bases: 6. Here the CDR3 reads CASSLTGGGTDTQYF. The CDR3 DNA is TGTGCCAGCAGCCTCACAGGGGGCGGGACAGATACGCAGTATTTT.

The rearrangement uses TRBV7-2 and TRBJ2-3, with 7 bases fitting TRBD2. The V and J ends lost 0 bases and 0 bases, in that order; junction bases with no gene match: 3. This CDR3 spans 16 amino acids. The germline V gene has CDR1 SGHTA and CDR2 FQGNSA. CDR3 in amino acids: CASSLAAGTSTDTQYF. In DNA, the CDR3 is TGTGCCAGCAGCTTAGCAGCGGGGACTAGCACAGATACGCAGTATTTT.

V usage is TRBV7-9 and J usage is TRBJ2-5; 13 bases map to TRBD2. The CDR3 contains 17 residues. V was clipped by 4 bases and J by 4 bases; unmatched bases: 9. From germline, CDR1 is SEHNR and CDR2 FQNEAQ (reference sequence). CDR3 sequence reads: CASSYPRLAGGLETQYF. CDR3 bases: TGTGCCAGCAGCTACCCAAGACTAGCGGGGGGACTAGAGACCCAGTACTTC.

This clonotype was recorded many times. V usage is TRBV30 and J usage is TRBJ2-3; D is tentatively TRBD1 or TRBD2 (5 bases each). CDR1 is GTSNPN, CDR2 SVGIG, per germline (reference sequence). The CDR3 has 14 amino acids. V was cut by 6 bases and J by 0 bases, with 13 bases left in between. CDR3: CACQSGTSTDTQYF. The CDR3 region has the DNA TGTGCCTGTCAGTCCGGGACCAGCACAGATACGCAGTATTTT.

This clonotype has a count of ten or more. The chain uses TRBV27 and TRBJ2-3; 8 nucleotides agree with TRBD1. CDR3 length equals 16 residues. CDR1 MNHEY and CDR2 SMNVEV come from the germline V gene (reference sequence). V lost 5 bases and J lost 2; bases outside the gene matches: 9. The CDR3 sequence: CASSAMDRVTTDTQYF. The CDR3 nucleotides are TGTGCCAGCAGTGCGATGGACAGGGTGACCACAGATACGCAGTATTTT.

Ten or more counts support this clonotype. The chain combines TRBV19 with TRBJ1-2, with a weak D call TRBD1 (5 bases). This CDR3 is 13 amino acids long. With 7 bases removed from V and 6 bases from J, the gap between germline ends came to 15 bases. From germline, CDR1 is LNHDA and CDR2 SQIVND (reference sequence). In DNA form, the CDR3 reads TGTGCCAGTACCCGCCGAGGGGTTGATGGCTACACCTTC. Its translation is CASTRRGVDGYTF.

Concerning this clonotype itself: One junction end disagrees with the germline gene, perhaps due to a read error. The chain uses TRBV7-9 and TRBJ2-2; the D call may be TRBD1 or TRBD2 (5 bases each). This CDR3 contains 16 residues. The germline gives CDR1 SEHNR, CDR2 FQNEAQ (reference sequence). The chain's CDR3 is CASSPGPRLNAGELFF. CDR3 nucleotide sequence: TGTGCCAGCAGCCCGGGACCGCGGTTGAACGCCGGGGAGCTGTTTTTT.